These T cell receptor beta chains were read from a single sample in a study of blood T cell repertoires in COVID-19. Clones were sequenced by immunoSEQ multiplex PCR, and TCRdb holds only the in-frame ones, with some missing. The table has approximately 130,000 clones, approximately 86% seen once; the top ten hold 18%. Sequencing input: peripheral blood. Source of these receptors: a woman in her fifties or sixties who had recovered from COVID-19. The CDR3 runs from the conserved cysteine through the conserved F or W. The order of the fields is V gene, clone size, CDR3 protein. The size entry is marked missing in some rows and otherwise reads once, few, many or a size class.

V: TRBV15; size: -; CDR3: CATSREISSVEQFF
V: TRBV18; size: -; CDR3: CASFPTSGGANTGELFF
V: TRBV15; size: -; CDR3: CATSSRLDYYEQYF
V: TRBV10-2; size: -; CDR3: CASSETTTNQETQYF
V: TRBV2; size: -; CDR3: CASTPRQGGVPQHF
V: TRBV2; size: -; CDR3: CASTLAGGPWFEQFF
V: TRBV28; size: -; CDR3: CASSKFSGRAGELFF
V: TRBV18; size: -; CDR3: CASSRSGERSDTQYF
V: TRBV28; size: -; CDR3: CASSPWTGSFNTQYF
V: TRBV7-2; size: few; CDR3: CASSSQGLMNTEAFF
V: TRBV7-9; size: -; CDR3: CASSNFRGNYGYTF
V: TRBV2; size: -; CDR3: CASSGPYRGHEQYF
V: TRBV2; size: -; CDR3: CASSAPTGAGEKLFF
V: TRBV18; size: -; CDR3: CASSLINPGNAEAFF
V: TRBV19; size: -; CDR3: CASLDRGTGNTIYF
V: TRBV4-3; size: few; CDR3: CASSQDRGGRYEQYF
V: TRBV9; size: -; CDR3: CASSVQGGTYEQYF
V: TRBV18; size: -; CDR3: CASSPDGTGDEQYF
V: TRBV9; size: -; CDR3: CASSVGGVHSTDTQYF
V: TRBV6-5; size: -; CDR3: CASSYSQTGGNTEAFF
V: TRBV7-6; size: -; CDR3: CASSLAGRNEQFF
V: TRBV12-5; size: -; CDR3: CASGSGNTEAFF
V: TRBV5-1; size: -; CDR3: CASSSWTGTMNTEAFF
V: TRBV7-9; size: -; CDR3: CASRGDSYEQYF
V: TRBV10-3; size: -; CDR3: CAISDPSEFYEQYF
V: TRBV30; size: -; CDR3: CAWSAHYRPGDGYTF
V: TRBV12-3/TRBV12-4; size: -; CDR3: CASSLQGAGYTF
V: TRBV19; size: -; CDR3: CASSSGTGGRNEQFF
V: TRBV5-5; size: -; CDR3: CASSLSQGSFEQYF
V: TRBV6-1; size: -; CDR3: CASNLGTSAPTQYF
V: TRBV9; size: -; CDR3: CASSVGLLAGDTQYF
V: TRBV7-8; size: -; CDR3: CASSEEGVTNYGYTF
V: TRBV18; size: -; CDR3: CASSPGPTGAENTGELFF